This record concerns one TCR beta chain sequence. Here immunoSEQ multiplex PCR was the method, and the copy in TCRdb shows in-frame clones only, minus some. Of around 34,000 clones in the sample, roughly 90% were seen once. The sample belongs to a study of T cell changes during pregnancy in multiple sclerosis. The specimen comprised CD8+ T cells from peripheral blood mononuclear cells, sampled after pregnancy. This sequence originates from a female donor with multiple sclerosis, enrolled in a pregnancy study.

DNA of the CDR3: TGTGCCAGCAGTTACTTAGGGGAGGACACTGAAGCTTTCTTT. The encoded protein is CASSYLGEDTEAFF. V and J are TRBV6-5 and TRBJ1-1; weak D call: TRBD1 (5 bases). This CDR3 has 14 amino acids. Trimming left V 1 base short and J 3 bases short, with 9 bases between. CDR1 is MNHEY and CDR2 is SVGAGI in the germline V gene.